These T cell receptor beta chains were read from a single sample in a study of shared clonotypes between healthy human individuals. Clones were sequenced by immunoSEQ multiplex PCR, and TCRdb holds only the in-frame ones, with some missing. The sample holds more than 500,000 clones, roughly 95% seen once. The sequenced material came from naive CD4+ T cells sorted from blood. All receptors derive from a woman younger than 45 in good health. Each CDR3 is given with its conserved first and last residue. Each record gives: J gene, clone size, V gene, CDR3 protein. Clone size is not always given. Where it is, it says once, few, many or a class for expanded clones.

j_call: TRBJ2-1; clone_size: .; v_call: TRBV4-1; cdr3_aa: CASSQEAGRREVQFF
j_call: TRBJ2-1; clone_size: .; v_call: TRBV27; cdr3_aa: CASGLGQHEQFF
j_call: TRBJ2-5; clone_size: .; v_call: TRBV7-6; cdr3_aa: CASRSAPTWIQETQYF
j_call: TRBJ2-7; clone_size: once; v_call: TRBV27; cdr3_aa: CASSSYPPTGKGEQYF
j_call: TRBJ2-1; clone_size: .; v_call: TRBV5-1; cdr3_aa: CASGAGGIYNEQFF
j_call: TRBJ2-3; clone_size: .; v_call: TRBV29-1; cdr3_aa: CSVEPRLVDTQYF
j_call: TRBJ1-5; clone_size: once; v_call: TRBV5-1; cdr3_aa: CASSPGTSGQPQHF
j_call: TRBJ2-1; clone_size: .; v_call: TRBV6-6; cdr3_aa: CASSPGLGGTYNEQFF
j_call: TRBJ1-5; clone_size: .; v_call: TRBV6-5; cdr3_aa: CASSYSSSNQPQHF
j_call: TRBJ2-7; clone_size: .; v_call: TRBV18; cdr3_aa: CASSRGRRLDEQYF
j_call: TRBJ2-7; clone_size: .; v_call: TRBV28; cdr3_aa: CASRPFRGAYEQYF
j_call: TRBJ2-5; clone_size: .; v_call: TRBV18; cdr3_aa: CASSTGAFLETQYF
j_call: TRBJ1-2; clone_size: .; v_call: TRBV19; cdr3_aa: CASTAPTDNYGYTF
j_call: TRBJ2-5; clone_size: .; v_call: TRBV10-3; cdr3_aa: CAISDHSQAGGVGTQYF
j_call: TRBJ1-5; clone_size: .; v_call: TRBV21-1; cdr3_aa: CASSNRFRTGNQPQHF
j_call: TRBJ2-7; clone_size: .; v_call: TRBV19; cdr3_aa: CASSTTGISYEQYF